This T cell receptor (beta chain) was recovered during a study of long-term antiretroviral therapy in people with HIV. Study-level points and caveats: Samples were collected from about 2004 to 2017 under possibly less effective ART regimens. The data indicate that diversity increased after ART but remained below transplant donor controls. Controls exceeded HIV repertoires in CDR3 length range.

An immunoSEQ assay, version v3.0, was performed at survey level. Target depth was 40,000-50,000 T-cell genomes per sample. Method: immunoSEQ multiplex PCR; TCRdb's copy keeps in-frame clones and lacks some. The sample lists approximately 35,000 clones; approximately 85% were seen once. In the case of this clone: What it binds is not known.

The germline CDR1 and CDR2 sequences are LNHDA and SQIVND (reference sequence). J gave up 6 bases and V 7 bases, and 7 bases lay outside the gene matches. CDR3 size: 14 residues. The genes are TRBV19 and TRBJ1-2; 11 bases fit TRBD1. The sample in question was unsorted PBMCs, obtained 2.2 years after starting antiretroviral therapy. This clonotype was sampled from a man aged 18 to 35 with HIV. CDR3 sequence: CASTRDRGINGYTF. The CDR3 DNA reads as TGTGCCAGTACCCGGGACAGGGGGATTAATGGCTACACCTTC.